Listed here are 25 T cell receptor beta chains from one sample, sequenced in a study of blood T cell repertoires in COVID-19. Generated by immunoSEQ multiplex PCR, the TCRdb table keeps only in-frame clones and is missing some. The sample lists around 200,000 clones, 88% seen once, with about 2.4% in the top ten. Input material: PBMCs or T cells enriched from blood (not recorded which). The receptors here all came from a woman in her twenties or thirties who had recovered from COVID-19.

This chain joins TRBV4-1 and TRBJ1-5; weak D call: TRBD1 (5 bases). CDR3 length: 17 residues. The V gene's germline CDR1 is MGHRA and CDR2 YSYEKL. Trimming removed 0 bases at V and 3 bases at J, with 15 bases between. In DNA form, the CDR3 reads TGCGCCAGCAGCCAAGATCGGGGCGGGGGTCCCAATCAGCCCCAGCATTTT. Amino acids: CASSQDRGGGPNQPQHF.

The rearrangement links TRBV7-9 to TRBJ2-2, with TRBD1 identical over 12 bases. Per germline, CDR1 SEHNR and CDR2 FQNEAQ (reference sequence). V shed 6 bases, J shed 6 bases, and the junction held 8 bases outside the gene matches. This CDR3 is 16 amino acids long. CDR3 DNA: TGTGCCAGCAGGTCGGGACAGGGGGCGATAGCCGGGGAGCTGTTTTTT. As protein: CASRSGQGAIAGELFF.

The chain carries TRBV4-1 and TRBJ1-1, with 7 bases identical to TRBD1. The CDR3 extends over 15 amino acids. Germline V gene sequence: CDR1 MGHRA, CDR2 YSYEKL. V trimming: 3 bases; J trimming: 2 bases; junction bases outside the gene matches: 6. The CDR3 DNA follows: TGCGCCAGCAGCCACTACAGGGGACTTAACACTGAAGCTTTCTTT. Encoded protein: CASSHYRGLNTEAFF.

CDR3 sequence (DNA): TGTGCCAGCAGTGAATCCGGCAGCGTTAACTATGGCTACACCTTC. Protein: CASSESGSVNYGYTF. The V call is TRBV25-1, the J call TRBJ1-2; D is unresolved. This CDR3 contains 15 residues. CDR1 is MGHDK and CDR2 is SYGVNS in the germline V gene. The germline V and J ends were trimmed by 1 base and 1 base, with 10 bases remaining between them.

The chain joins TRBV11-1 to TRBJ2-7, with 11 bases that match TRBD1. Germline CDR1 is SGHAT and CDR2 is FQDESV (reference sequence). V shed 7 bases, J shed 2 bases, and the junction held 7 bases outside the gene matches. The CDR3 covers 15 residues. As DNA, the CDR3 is TGTGCCAGCACCGACCCGGGACAGGGGGCCTACGAGCAGTACTTC. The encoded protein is CASTDPGQGAYEQYF.

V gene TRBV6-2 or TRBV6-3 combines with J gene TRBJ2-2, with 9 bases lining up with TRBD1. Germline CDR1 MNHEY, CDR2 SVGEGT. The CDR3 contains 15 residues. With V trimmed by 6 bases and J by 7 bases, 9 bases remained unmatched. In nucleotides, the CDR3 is TGTGCCAGCAGCCAACGCACAGGGGGCATCGGGGAGCTGTTTTTT. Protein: CASSQRTGGIGELFF.

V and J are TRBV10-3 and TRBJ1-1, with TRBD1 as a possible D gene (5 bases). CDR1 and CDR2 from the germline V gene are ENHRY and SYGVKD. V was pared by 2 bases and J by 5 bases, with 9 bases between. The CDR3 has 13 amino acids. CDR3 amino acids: CAISEGGETEAFF. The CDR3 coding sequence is TGTGCCATCAGTGAGGGGGGGGAGACTGAAGCTTTCTTT.

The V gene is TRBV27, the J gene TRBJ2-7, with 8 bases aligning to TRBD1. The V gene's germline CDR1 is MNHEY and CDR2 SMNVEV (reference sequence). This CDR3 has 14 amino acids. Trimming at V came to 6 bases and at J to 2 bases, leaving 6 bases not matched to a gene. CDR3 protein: CASRAETGAYEQYF. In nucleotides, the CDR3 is TGTGCCAGCAGAGCCGAGACAGGGGCCTACGAGCAGTACTTC.

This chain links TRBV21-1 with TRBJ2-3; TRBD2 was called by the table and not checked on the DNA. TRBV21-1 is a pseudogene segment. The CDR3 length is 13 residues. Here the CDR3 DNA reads TGTGCCAGCAGCCCTTCGGGGGGGGATACGCAGTATTTT. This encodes CASSPSGGDTQYF.

CDR3: CASSLRQGVGRLDEQFF. The CDR3 nucleotides are TGTGCCAGCAGCTTACGCCAGGGGGTGGGTAGACTCGATGAGCAGTTCTTC. The chain couples TRBV11-3 to TRBJ2-1, with TRBD1 identical over 7 bases. Germline V lookup: CDR1 SGHNT, CDR2 YENEEA. The CDR3 has 17 amino acids. The ends lost 2 bases at V and 8 bases at J; junction bases unmatched: 15.

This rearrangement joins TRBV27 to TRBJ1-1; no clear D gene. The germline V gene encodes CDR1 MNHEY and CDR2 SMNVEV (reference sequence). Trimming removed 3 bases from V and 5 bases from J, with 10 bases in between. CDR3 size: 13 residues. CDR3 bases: TGTGCCAGCAGTTTCGCCCCGGAGACTGAAGCTTTCTTT. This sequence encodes CASSFAPETEAFF.

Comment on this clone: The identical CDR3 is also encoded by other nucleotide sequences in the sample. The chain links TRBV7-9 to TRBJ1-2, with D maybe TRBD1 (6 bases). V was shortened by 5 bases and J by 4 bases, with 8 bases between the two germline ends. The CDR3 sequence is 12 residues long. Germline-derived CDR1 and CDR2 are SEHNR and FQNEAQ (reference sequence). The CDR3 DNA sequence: TGTGCCAGCAGCCCGGACAGCTATGGCTACACCTTC. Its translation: CASSPDSYGYTF.

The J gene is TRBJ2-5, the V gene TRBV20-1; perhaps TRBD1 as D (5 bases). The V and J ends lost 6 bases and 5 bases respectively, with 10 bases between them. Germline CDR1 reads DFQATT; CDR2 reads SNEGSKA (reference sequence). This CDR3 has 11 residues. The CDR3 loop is CSAPGMETQYF. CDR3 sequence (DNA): TGCAGTGCCCCAGGGATGGAGACCCAGTACTTC.

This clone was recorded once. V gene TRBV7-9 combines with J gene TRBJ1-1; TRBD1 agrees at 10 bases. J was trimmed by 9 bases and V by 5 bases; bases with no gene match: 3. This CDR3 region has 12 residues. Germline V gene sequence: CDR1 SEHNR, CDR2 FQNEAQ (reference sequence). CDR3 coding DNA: TGTGCCAGCAGCCCGGACAGGGGGAAAGCTTTCTTT. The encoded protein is CASSPDRGKAFF.

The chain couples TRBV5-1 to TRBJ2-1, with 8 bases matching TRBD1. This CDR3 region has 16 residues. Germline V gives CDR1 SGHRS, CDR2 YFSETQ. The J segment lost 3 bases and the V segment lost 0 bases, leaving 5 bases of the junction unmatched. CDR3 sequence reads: CASSLADRVIYNEQFF. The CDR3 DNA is TGCGCCAGCAGCTTGGCGGACAGGGTCATCTACAATGAGCAGTTCTTC.

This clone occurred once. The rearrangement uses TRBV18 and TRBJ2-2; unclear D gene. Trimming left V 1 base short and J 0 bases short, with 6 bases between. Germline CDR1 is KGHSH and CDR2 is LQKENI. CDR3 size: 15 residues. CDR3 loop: CASSPLTANTGELFF. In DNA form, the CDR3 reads TGTGCCAGCTCACCACTAACAGCGAACACCGGGGAGCTGTTTTTT.

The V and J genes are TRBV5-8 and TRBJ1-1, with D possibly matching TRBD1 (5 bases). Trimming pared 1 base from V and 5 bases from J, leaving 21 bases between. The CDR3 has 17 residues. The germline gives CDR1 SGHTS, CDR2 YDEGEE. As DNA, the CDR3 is TGTGCCAGCAGCTTGATCTGGGGCCCGTCGCGGGGAACTGAAGCTTTCTTT. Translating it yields CASSLIWGPSRGTEAFF.

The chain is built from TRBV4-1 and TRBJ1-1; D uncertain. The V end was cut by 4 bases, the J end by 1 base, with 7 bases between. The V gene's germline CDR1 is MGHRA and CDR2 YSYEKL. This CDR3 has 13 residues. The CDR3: CASSPRPNTEAFF. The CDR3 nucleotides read TGCGCCAGCAGCCCGCGGCCGAACACTGAAGCTTTCTTT.

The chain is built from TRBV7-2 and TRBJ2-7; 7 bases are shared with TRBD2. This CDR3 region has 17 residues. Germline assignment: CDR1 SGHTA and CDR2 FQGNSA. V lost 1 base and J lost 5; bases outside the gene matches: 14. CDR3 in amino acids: CASSLVASGALGDEQYF. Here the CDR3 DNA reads TGTGCCAGCAGCTTAGTTGCTAGCGGAGCCCTGGGGGACGAGCAGTACTTC.

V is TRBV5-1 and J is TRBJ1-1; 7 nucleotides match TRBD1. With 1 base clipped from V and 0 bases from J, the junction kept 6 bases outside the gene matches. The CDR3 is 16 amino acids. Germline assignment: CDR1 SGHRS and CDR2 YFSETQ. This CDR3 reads CASSLTGTAMNTEAFF. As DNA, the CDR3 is TGCGCCAGCAGCTTGACCGGGACAGCTATGAACACTGAAGCTTTCTTT.

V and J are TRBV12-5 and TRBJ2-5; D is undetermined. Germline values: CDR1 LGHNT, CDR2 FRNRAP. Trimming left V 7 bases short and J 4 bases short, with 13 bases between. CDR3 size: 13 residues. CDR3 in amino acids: CASVLESLETQYF. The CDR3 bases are TGTGCTAGTGTACTGGAGTCCCTAGAGACCCAGTACTTC.

As DNA, the CDR3 is TGTGCCAGCAGTGGTGGGACAGGAGATGTTGAGCAGTACTTC. Translated: CASSGGTGDVEQYF. V is TRBV9 and J is TRBJ2-7, with 8 positions matching TRBD1. V lost 5 bases to trimming and J lost 7 bases; unmatched junction nucleotides: 11. The CDR3 totals 14 residues. Germline CDR1 is SGDLS and CDR2 is YYNGEE.

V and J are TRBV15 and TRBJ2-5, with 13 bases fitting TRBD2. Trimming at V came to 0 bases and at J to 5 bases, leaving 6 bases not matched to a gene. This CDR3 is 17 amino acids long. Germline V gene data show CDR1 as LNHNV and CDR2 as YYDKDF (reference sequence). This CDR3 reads CATSRDRTSGGQETQYF. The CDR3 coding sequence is TGTGCCACCAGCAGAGATAGGACTAGCGGGGGTCAGGAGACCCAGTACTTC.

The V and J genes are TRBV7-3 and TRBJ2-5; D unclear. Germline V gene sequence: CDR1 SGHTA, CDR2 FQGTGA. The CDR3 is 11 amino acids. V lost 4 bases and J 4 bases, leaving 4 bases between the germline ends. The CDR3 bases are TGTGCCAGCAGCTCGGGAGAGACCCAGTACTTC. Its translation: CASSSGETQYF.

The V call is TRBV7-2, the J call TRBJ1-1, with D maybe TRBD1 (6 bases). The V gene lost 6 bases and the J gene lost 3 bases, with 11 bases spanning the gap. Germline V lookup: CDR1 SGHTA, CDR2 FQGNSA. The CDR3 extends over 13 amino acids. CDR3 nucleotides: TGTGCCAGCAGACCCGACAGGCACACTGAAGCTTTCTTT. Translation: CASRPDRHTEAFF. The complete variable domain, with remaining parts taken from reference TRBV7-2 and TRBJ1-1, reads GAGVSQSPSNKVTEKGKDVELRCDPISGHTALYWYRQSLGQGLEFLIYFQGNSAPDKSGLPSDRFSAERTGGSVSTLTIQRTQQEDSAVYLCASRPDRHTEAFFGQGTRLTVV.